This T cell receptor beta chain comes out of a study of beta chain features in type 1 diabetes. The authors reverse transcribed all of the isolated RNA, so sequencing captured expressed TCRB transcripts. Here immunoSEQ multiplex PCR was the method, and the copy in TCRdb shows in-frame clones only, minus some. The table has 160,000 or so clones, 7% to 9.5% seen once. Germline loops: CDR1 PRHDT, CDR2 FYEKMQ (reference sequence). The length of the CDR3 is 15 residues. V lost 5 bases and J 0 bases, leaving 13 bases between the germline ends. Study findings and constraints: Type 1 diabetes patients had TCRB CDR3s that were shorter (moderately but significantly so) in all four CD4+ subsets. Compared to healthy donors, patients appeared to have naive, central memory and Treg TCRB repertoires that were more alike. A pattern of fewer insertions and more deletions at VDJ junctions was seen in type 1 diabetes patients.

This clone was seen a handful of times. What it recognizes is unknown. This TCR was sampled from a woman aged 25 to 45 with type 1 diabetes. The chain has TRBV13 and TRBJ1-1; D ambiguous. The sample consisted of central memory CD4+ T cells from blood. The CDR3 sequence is CASSRSTGMNTEAFF. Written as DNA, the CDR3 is TGTGCCAGCAGCCGCTCGACGGGGATGAACACTGAAGCTTTCTTT.